This is a list of T cell receptor beta chains from one sample in a study of blood T cell repertoires in COVID-19. Method: immunoSEQ multiplex PCR; TCRdb's copy keeps in-frame clones and lacks some. The table lists tens of thousands of clones, roughly 84% of them singletons. Sequencing input: peripheral blood. The receptors stem from a human donor in a cohort sampled during active COVID-19. The donor label of this sample is uncertain. CDR3s include the opening cysteine and the closing phenylalanine or tryptophan. D genes are given only for firm matches. Part of the rows lack a size; the others show once, few, many or a class for expanded clones.

V gene,clone size,J gene,D gene,CDR3 protein,CDR3 DNA
TRBV7-8,.,TRBJ2-3,.,CASSFVGGGTDTQYF,TGTGCCAGCAGCTTTGTTGGAGGAGGCACAGATACGCAGTATTTT
TRBV5-1,once,TRBJ2-3,.,CASSFSGGDTQYF,TGCGCCAGCAGCTTTTCAGGGGGGGATACGCAGTATTTT
TRBV5-6,.,TRBJ2-2,TRBD2,CASSPREGLNTGELFF,TGTGCCAGCAGCCCGAGGGAGGGCTTGAACACCGGGGAGCTGTTTTTT
TRBV25-1,.,TRBJ2-7,.,CASRGPGEQYF,TGTGCCAGCAGGGGGCCTGGGGAGCAGTACTTC
TRBV30,few,TRBJ2-1,TRBD2,CAWRTLAGKRDEQFF,TGTGCCTGGAGGACGCTAGCGGGAAAGAGGGATGAGCAGTTCTTC
TRBV19,.,TRBJ2-5,.,CASSTWIAAKETQYF,TGTGCCAGTAGTACGTGGATAGCGGCGAAAGAGACCCAGTACTTC
TRBV24-1,.,TRBJ2-5,TRBD2,CATSDPGLAGVETQYF,TGTGCCACCAGTGACCCCGGACTAGCGGGAGTGGAGACCCAGTACTTC
TRBV18,large,TRBJ2-1,TRBD2,CASSLLAGGGNEQFF,TGTGCCAGCTCACTTCTAGCGGGAGGTGGAAATGAGCAGTTCTTC
TRBV11-2,.,TRBJ2-5,.,CASSPSPGVRRQETQYF,TGTGCCAGCAGTCCATCCCCTGGAGTTCGGCGTCAAGAGACCCAGTACTTC
TRBV6-1,large,TRBJ1-5,.,CASSEARGIGNQPQHF,TGTGCCAGCAGTGAAGCGAGGGGGATCGGCAATCAGCCCCAGCATTTT
TRBV2,few,TRBJ2-7,.,CASSESLSYEQYF,TGTGCCAGCAGTGAATCCCTTTCCTACGAGCAGTACTTC
TRBV5-1,.,TRBJ1-2,TRBD1,CASSFGGQGNGYTF,TGCGCCAGCAGCTTTGGGGGACAGGGGAATGGCTACACCTTC
TRBV2,once,TRBJ1-2,.,CASGGQGLDGYTF,TGTGCCAGCGGCGGGCAGGGGTTGGATGGCTACACCTTC
TRBV29-1,.,TRBJ2-3,.,CSVGGGRLPDTQYF,TGCAGCGTGGGTGGTGGCAGGCTCCCAGATACGCAGTATTTT
TRBV2,.,TRBJ2-2,TRBD1,CAGQELNTGELFF,TGTGCCGGACAGGAGCTGAACACCGGGGAGCTGTTTTTT
TRBV5-4,.,TRBJ2-5,.,CASSLPSPQETQYF,TGTGCCAGCAGCTTGCCGTCTCCCCAAGAGACCCAGTACTTC